The 14 T cell receptor beta chains in this list originate from one sample, sequenced in a study of naive and memory T cell subsets (dated by TCRdb to about 2017). Preparation of the library involved UMI-ligation and nested PCR. Sequencing was carried out with an Illumina MiSeq. The beta constant-region primer was an equimolar mix of two oligonucleotides covering both TRBC1 and TRBC2. Four rounds of PCR were used to amplify ligated cDNA, with nested alpha and beta constant-region primers being used together with the SP2 primer. TCRdb applied fastp at Q25 and MiXCR to the public reads, then kept only in-frame beta chains. Merged by CDR3 protein, the rows form single entries marked with the most common genes and DNA. This sample has just over 80,000 distinct CDR3 sequences in its table, and about 10% of those were observed once. The top ten clonotypes cover 1.2% of the sample. Specimen: naive CD8+ T cells from blood. The cell subset or site label on this specimen signifies: naive T cells, CD45RA high CD27+. The receptors originated from a human donor in good health.

This clonotype was picked up many times. This chain connects TRBV30 to TRBJ2-1; 7 positions agree with TRBD2. There are 14 residues in the CDR3. CDR1 is GTSNPN, CDR2 SVGIG, per germline (reference sequence). V lost 4 bases to trimming and J lost 2 bases; unmatched junction nucleotides: 5. DNA of the CDR3: TGTGCCTGGATGGAGCGGGAAGCCTACAATGAGCAGTTCTTC. This encodes CAWMEREAYNEQFF.

The rearrangement links TRBV7-7 to TRBJ2-1, with D perhaps TRBD2 (6 bases). V dropped 5 bases and J dropped 2 bases, with 13 bases sitting between them. Germline V gene data show CDR1 as SSHAT and CDR2 as FNYEAQ (reference sequence). This CDR3 has 15 amino acids. CDR3: CASSPDTGAYNEQFF. The CDR3 coding sequence is TGTGCCAGCAGCCCCGACACGGGGGCCTACAATGAGCAGTTCTTC.

This clonotype was counted many times. V and J are TRBV11-2 and TRBJ1-1; D uncertain. Germline V CDR1 and CDR2: SGHAT, FQNNGV. V gave up 5 bases and J gave up 3 bases, with 10 bases separating them. The CDR3 spans 13 residues. The CDR3 reads CASSSTIDTEAFF. CDR3 bases: TGTGCCAGCAGCAGCACGATTGACACTGAAGCTTTCTTT. Together with reference TRBV11-2 and TRBJ1-1, the CDR3 gives the full variable domain: EAGVAQSPRYKIIEKRQSVAFWCNPISGHATLYWYQQILGQGPKLLIQFQNNGVVDDSQLPKDRFSAERLKGVDSTLKIQPAKLEDSAVYLCASSSTIDTEAFFGQGTRLTVV.

This clonotype has ten or more counts. The genes are TRBV20-1 and TRBJ2-1; D uncertain. The germline gives CDR1 DFQATT, CDR2 SNEGSKA (reference sequence). The germline V and J ends were trimmed by 0 bases and 6 bases, with 6 bases remaining between them. The CDR3 totals 12 residues. DNA of the CDR3: TGCAGTGCTAGAGATCATAGCAATGAGCAGTTCTTC. This codes for CSARDHSNEQFF.

The chain employs TRBV29-1 and TRBJ2-2; 9 nucleotides match TRBD2. Germline CDR1 reads SQVTM; CDR2 reads ANQGSEA. V lost 4 bases, J lost 3 bases, and 0 bases stayed unmatched. The CDR3 extends over 13 amino acids. In DNA form, the CDR3 reads TGCAGCGTTGTAGCGGGGGACACCGGGGAGCTGTTTTTT. Translating gives CSVVAGDTGELFF.

At least ten counts were recorded for this clonotype. This chain uses TRBV30 with TRBJ2-1; TRBD1 aligns across 7 bases. The junction had 7 bases not matched to a gene; V was cut back by 8 bases and J by 0 bases. There are 14 residues in the CDR3. Germline values: CDR1 GTSNPN, CDR2 SVGIG (reference sequence). The CDR3 coding sequence is TGTGCCCGGACTGACAGGGACTCCTACAATGAGCAGTTCTTC. Amino acids: CARTDRDSYNEQFF.

Many counts were recorded for this clonotype. J is TRBJ1-2 and V is TRBV7-9; D unclear. The CDR3 has 13 residues. Germline V gene data show CDR1 as SEHNR and CDR2 as FQNEAQ (reference sequence). Trimming stripped 7 bases from V and 4 bases from J, with 13 bases between. CDR3 sequence (DNA): TGTGCCAGCATCATTCCCGAGAGCTATGGCTACACCTTC. It translates to CASIIPESYGYTF.

In its sample, this clonotype was seen a few times. This chain joins TRBV15 and TRBJ2-3; 8 bases line up with TRBD1. This CDR3 region has 15 residues. V lost 4 bases to trimming and J lost 0 bases; unmatched junction nucleotides: 3. Germline V gene data show CDR1 as LNHNV and CDR2 as YYDKDF (reference sequence). CDR3 sequence: CATSTRTGSTDTQYF. The CDR3 DNA sequence: TGTGCCACCAGCACCAGGACAGGGAGCACAGATACGCAGTATTTT.

This clonotype came up many times. The J gene is TRBJ2-1, the V gene TRBV6-1; 7 bases line up with TRBD2. This CDR3 is 15 amino acids long. The germline gives CDR1 MNHNS, CDR2 SASEGT. After removal of 8 bases from V and 0 bases from J, the junction contained 7 bases not matched to a gene. For the CDR3, the DNA is TGTGCCAGCGGTGGGCGGGGGAACTCCTACAATGAGCAGTTCTTC. Its protein is CASGGRGNSYNEQFF.

The J gene is TRBJ2-3, the V gene TRBV7-9; weak D call: TRBD2 (5 bases). The germline V and J ends were trimmed by 8 bases and 2 bases, with 14 bases remaining between them. From germline, CDR1 is SEHNR and CDR2 FQNEAQ (reference sequence). The CDR3 extends over 14 amino acids. CDR3 in DNA: TGTGCCAGCTCACGGGCCGGGAACACAGATACGCAGTATTTT. Translated, it gives CASSRAGNTDTQYF. Full variable domain (missing parts from reference TRBV7-9 and TRBJ2-3): DTGVSQNPRHKITKRGQNVTFRCDPISEHNRLYWYRQTLGQGPEFLTYFQNEAQLEKSRLLSDRFSAERPKGSFSTLEIQRTEQGDSAMYLCASSRAGNTDTQYFGPGTRLTVL.

This clonotype was counted a few times. V usage is TRBV28 and J usage is TRBJ2-7; D ambiguous. V was cut by 1 base and J by 0 bases, with 4 bases left in between. The CDR3 loop spans 13 amino acids. The germline V gene has CDR1 MDHEN and CDR2 SYDVKM. This CDR3 is CASSLSASYEQYF. The CDR3 DNA follows: TGTGCCAGCAGTTTATCCGCCTCCTACGAGCAGTACTTC.

This clonotype was picked up a small number of times. The genes are TRBV3-1 and TRBJ1-1; no definite D call. V was clipped by 4 bases and J by 0 bases, with 9 bases between them. Germline-derived CDR1 and CDR2 are LGHDT and YNNKEL (reference sequence). The CDR3 runs 14 residues. CDR3 DNA sequence: TGTGCCAGCAGCCCGGACGGCATGAACACTGAAGCTTTCTTT. Protein sequence: CASSPDGMNTEAFF.

This clonotype came up many times. The chain links TRBV20-1 to TRBJ2-7, with D possibly TRBD1 on 5 matching bases. CDR3 length: 12 residues. V was clipped by 0 bases and J by 4 bases, with 7 bases between them. Germline values: CDR1 DFQATT, CDR2 SNEGSKA (reference sequence). The CDR3, as DNA: TGCAGTGCTAGAGAGTCAGGGTACGAGCAGTACTTC. Encoded protein: CSARESGYEQYF.

The rearrangement joins TRBV6-5 to TRBJ2-1; D unresolved. Trimming took off 2 bases at V and 9 bases at J, with 17 bases between the two ends. This CDR3 spans 15 amino acids. Germline values: CDR1 MNHEY, CDR2 SVGAGI. The CDR3 region is CASSYNQFSAREQFF. Written as DNA, the CDR3 is TGTGCCAGCAGTTACAACCAGTTCTCGGCCCGTGAGCAGTTCTTC.